Listed here are 19 T cell receptor beta chains from one sample, sequenced in a study of identical twins. Each CDR3 protein is one row after TCRdb ran MiXCR on the 5' RACE reads. The sample has about 190,000 distinct CDR3 sequences; 15% are singletons. This sample was also put to use in a study of T cells expressing NK-cell markers.

The sample was CD8+ T cells sorted from blood. The receptors originated from a woman between 18 and 30 years old in good health.

In its sample, this clonotype was seen a few times. The chain combines TRBV9 with TRBJ1-1; D is possibly TRBD1 (5 bases). V was clipped by 7 bases and J by 5 bases, with 15 bases between them. Germline V gives CDR1 SGDLS, CDR2 YYNGEE. This CDR3 comprises 13 residues. As DNA, the CDR3 is TGTGCCAGCGGACGACCAGGGAGGACTGAAGCTTTCTTT. Its translation is CASGRPGRTEAFF.

The chain combines TRBV15 with TRBJ2-1; perhaps D is TRBD1 or TRBD2 (6 bases each). Trimming removed 3 bases from V and 7 bases from J, with 19 bases in between. The CDR3 contains 16 residues. The germline CDR1 and CDR2 sequences are LNHNV and YYDKDF (reference sequence). The CDR3, as DNA: TGTGCCACCAGCAGGGAGGGGGGAGTAGGGAGTAATGAGCAGTTCTTC. Translation: CATSREGGVGSNEQFF.

This clonotype occurred a few times. The rearrangement uses TRBV7-9 and TRBJ2-7; possibly TRBD1 for D (7 bases). V was pared by 3 bases and J by 2 bases, with 17 bases between. The germline V gene encodes CDR1 SEHNR and CDR2 FQNEAQ (reference sequence). The CDR3 is made up of 16 amino acids. The chain's CDR3 is CASSFGGQPFPYEQYF. The CDR3 DNA sequence: TGTGCCAGCAGCTTCGGGGGACAGCCGTTCCCCTACGAGCAGTACTTC.

This clonotype was seen a handful of times. DNA for the CDR3: TGTGCCAGCAGCCTTGAGAGCGGGGGAAAGACCCAGTACTTC. Amino acids: CASSLESGGKTQYF. V gene TRBV7-9 combines with J gene TRBJ2-5, with 8 bases lining up with TRBD2. The CDR3 has 14 amino acids. The junction had 8 bases not matched to a gene; V was cut back by 5 bases and J by 6 bases. Germline CDR1 and CDR2: SEHNR and FQNEAQ (reference sequence).

This chain joins TRBV7-9 and TRBJ2-2; TRBD2 aligns across 11 bases. After removal of 6 bases from V and 6 bases from J, the junction contained 12 bases not matched to a gene. This CDR3 contains 17 residues. Germline V gives CDR1 SEHNR, CDR2 FQNEAQ (reference sequence). CDR3 bases: TGTGCCAGCAGGGGGAGACTAGCGGGACGACGACCCGGGGAGCTGTTTTTT. It yields the protein CASRGRLAGRRPGELFF.

The DNA for the CDR3 is TGTGCCAGCAGCAAACAGGAATCCAATGAGCAGTTCTTC. Translating it yields CASSKQESNEQFF. The chain is built from TRBV3-1 and TRBJ2-1; D perhaps matches TRBD1 (5 bases). The CDR3 runs to 13 residues. Germline V gene sequence: CDR1 LGHDT, CDR2 YNNKEL (reference sequence). V shed 5 bases and J shed 6 bases, with 11 bases lying between them.

The chain combines TRBV6-5 with TRBJ2-7; 11 positions match TRBD2. With V trimmed by 5 bases and J by 2 bases, 5 bases remained unmatched. Germline loops: CDR1 MNHEY, CDR2 SVGAGI. The CDR3 loop spans 15 amino acids. The CDR3 spells CASSILAGETYEQYF. The CDR3 coding sequence is TGTGCCAGCAGTATACTAGCGGGAGAAACCTACGAGCAGTACTTC.

In its sample, this clonotype was seen a few times. V and J are TRBV12-3 or TRBV12-4 and TRBJ2-7, with a possible D match to TRBD2 (6 bases). The CDR3 length is 14 residues. V was pared by 3 bases and J by 6 bases, with 15 bases between. The CDR3 sequence: CASSFGGGAGEQYF. The CDR3 DNA reads as TGTGCCAGCAGTTTTGGAGGAGGGGCTGGCGAGCAGTACTTC.

This chain links TRBV23-1 with TRBJ1-1; no clear D. TRBV23-1 has ORF status, its function being uncertain. V lost 2 bases, J lost 6 bases, and 7 bases lay in between. The CDR3 length is 12 residues. CDR3 residues: CASSQAGSEAFF. CDR3 DNA sequence: TGCGCCAGCAGTCAAGCGGGGTCTGAAGCTTTCTTT.

This clonotype appeared a few times. The chain recombines TRBV15 with TRBJ1-1; tentative D call: TRBD1 (5 bases). Trimming stripped 5 bases from V and 3 bases from J, with 10 bases between. The CDR3 has 13 residues. The germline gives CDR1 LNHNV, CDR2 YYDKDF (reference sequence). CDR3 loop: CATSPGGDTEAFF. The CDR3 nucleotides read TGTGCCACCAGCCCGGGGGGAGACACTGAAGCTTTCTTT.

The rearrangement uses TRBV10-3 and TRBJ1-5; D is perhaps TRBD1 (5 bases). V was clipped by 3 bases and J by 9 bases, with 24 bases between them. The germline V gene encodes CDR1 ENHRY and CDR2 SYGVKD. CDR3 length equals 17 residues. The DNA for the CDR3 is TGTGCCATCAGTGACGAACTGGCGGGGGGAAGAGACGGGCCCCAGCATTTT. Translation: CAISDELAGGRDGPQHF.

This clonotype turned up a few times. The CDR3 reads CASSVSGRAYEQYF. CDR3 bases: TGTGCCAGCAGCGTAAGCGGGAGGGCGTACGAGCAGTACTTC. The chain recombines TRBV9 with TRBJ2-7; 10 bases are a match to TRBD2. CDR3 length: 14 residues. Trimming took 1 base from V and 4 from J; bases not matched to a gene: 2. CDR1 SGDLS and CDR2 YYNGEE come from the germline V gene.

This chain joins TRBV13 and TRBJ2-1; 8 positions agree with TRBD2. CDR1 is PRHDT and CDR2 is FYEKMQ in the germline V gene (reference sequence). This CDR3 spans 15 amino acids. Unmatched junction bases numbered 2, after V lost 0 bases and J lost 4 bases. The CDR3 region has the DNA TGTGCCAGCAGCTTAGGGACTAGCGTGTACAATGAGCAGTTCTTC. Its translation is CASSLGTSVYNEQFF.

V usage is TRBV29-1 and J usage is TRBJ2-1; D possibly corresponds to TRBD2 (6 bases). The ends were cut back, 0 bases at V and 5 bases at J, with 14 bases in the middle. The CDR3 sequence is 15 residues long. CDR1 SQVTM and CDR2 ANQGSEA come from the germline V gene. CDR3 sequence reads: CSVEELGEANNEQFF. The CDR3 nucleotides are TGCAGCGTTGAAGAATTGGGGGAGGCCAACAATGAGCAGTTCTTC.

This clonotype turned up a few times. J is TRBJ2-1 and V is TRBV20-1, with D perhaps given as TRBD1 or TRBD2 (5 bases each). Trimming removed 3 bases at V and 9 bases at J, with 18 bases between. The CDR3 is 14 amino acids. Germline V gene lookup returns CDR1 DFQATT and CDR2 SNEGSKA (reference sequence). The CDR3 protein is CSASAPSVGAEQFF. The CDR3 nucleotides are TGCAGTGCTAGTGCCCCCTCGGTCGGGGCTGAGCAGTTCTTC.

The CDR3 nucleotides are TGCAGCGCAGACGTCCTTAACACCGGGGAGCTGTTTTTT. The encoded protein is CSADVLNTGELFF. V and J are TRBV29-1 and TRBJ2-2; D remains ambiguous. V lost 7 bases and J 2 bases, leaving 11 bases between the germline ends. CDR1 and CDR2 from the germline V gene are SQVTM and ANQGSEA. CDR3 length: 13 amino acids.

The chain combines TRBV2 with TRBJ1-5; D is possibly TRBD1 (6 bases). CDR3 length: 15 amino acids. V shed 5 bases and J shed 0 bases, with 11 bases lying between them. From germline, CDR1 is SNHLY and CDR2 FYNNEI. The CDR3, as DNA: TGTGCCAGCAGTCCGGGGACACTTAGCAATCAGCCCCAGCATTTT. It yields the protein CASSPGTLSNQPQHF.

This clonotype was counted a few times. The chain couples TRBV7-3 to TRBJ2-1; 9 bases are a match to TRBD2. The germline gives CDR1 SGHTA, CDR2 FQGTGA. Losses at the gene ends were 0 bases for V and 0 bases for J; bases not matched to a gene: 9. The CDR3 covers 19 residues. Written as DNA, the CDR3 is TGTGCCAGCAGCTTAACAGGTTGGCGGGGGGGCTACTCCTACAATGAGCAGTTCTTC. Its protein is CASSLTGWRGGYSYNEQFF. The entire variable domain, with the rest obtained from reference TRBV7-3 and TRBJ2-1, is as follows: GAGVSQTPSNKVTEKGKYVELRCDPISGHTALYWYRQSLGQGPEFLIYFQGTGAADDSGLPNDRFFAVRPEGSVSTLKIQRTERGDSAVYLCASSLTGWRGGYSYNEQFFGPGTRLTVL.

This clonotype was counted a few times. The chain employs TRBV9 and TRBJ2-5, with unresolved D. Germline assignment: CDR1 SGDLS and CDR2 YYNGEE. This CDR3 contains 15 residues. V lost 0 bases, J lost 0 bases, and 9 bases lay in between. CDR3 nucleotides: TGTGCCAGCAGCGTAGGTGGCGCGTACCAAGAGACCCAGTACTTC. Its translation is CASSVGGAYQETQYF.